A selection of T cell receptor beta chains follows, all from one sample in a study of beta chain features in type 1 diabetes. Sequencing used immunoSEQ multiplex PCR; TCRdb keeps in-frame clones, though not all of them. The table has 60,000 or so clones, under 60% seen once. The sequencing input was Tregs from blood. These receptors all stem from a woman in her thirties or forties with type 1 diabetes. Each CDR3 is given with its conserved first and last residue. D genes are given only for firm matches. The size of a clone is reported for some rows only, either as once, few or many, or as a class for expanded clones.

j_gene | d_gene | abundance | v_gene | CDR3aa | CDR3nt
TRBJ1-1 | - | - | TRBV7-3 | CASSLRGRNTKAFF | TGTGCCAGCAGCTTACGCGGGCGGAACACTAAAGCTTTCTTT
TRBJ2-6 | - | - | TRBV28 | CASSWTRAGGKNVLTF | TGTGCCAGCAGTTGGACTAGGGCAGGGGGCAAGAACGTCCTGACTTTC
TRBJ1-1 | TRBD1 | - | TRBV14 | CASSQALGQGETEAFF | TGTGCCAGCAGCCAAGCGTTGGGACAGGGGGAAACTGAAGCTTTCTTT
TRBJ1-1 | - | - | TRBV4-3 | CASSQEVGRGTEAFF | TGCGCCAGCAGCCAAGAAGTGGGGCGAGGAACTGAAGCTTTCTTT
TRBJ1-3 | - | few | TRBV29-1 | CSVAGGSFGNTIYF | TGCAGCGTTGCGGGTGGAAGCTTCGGAAACACCATATATTTT
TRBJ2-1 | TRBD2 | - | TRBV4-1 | CASSQEVVAGGQEQFF | TGCGCCAGCAGCCAAGAGGTGGTAGCGGGAGGCCAAGAGCAGTTCTTC
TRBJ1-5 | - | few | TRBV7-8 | CASSLATGHPRQHF | TGTGCCAGCAGCTTAGCGACCGGACACCCGCGTCAGCATTTT
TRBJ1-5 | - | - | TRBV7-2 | CASSTRGGIQPQHF | TGTGCCAGCAGCACCCGGGGGGGCATTCAGCCCCAGCATTTT
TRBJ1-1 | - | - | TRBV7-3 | CASSSSGNTEAFF | TGTGCCAGCAGCTCCTCAGGGAACACTGAAGCTTTCTTT
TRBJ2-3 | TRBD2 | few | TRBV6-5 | CASSYLAGFTDTQYF | TGTGCCAGCAGTTACCTAGCGGGGTTTACAGATACGCAGTATTTT
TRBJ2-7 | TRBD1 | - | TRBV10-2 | CASSESGGGEQYF | TGCGCCAGCAGTGAATCAGGGGGCGGCGAGCAGTACTTC
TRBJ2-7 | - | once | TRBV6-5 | CASSYSLDSCEQYF | TGTGCCAGCAGTTACTCGTTAGATTCCTGCGAGCAGTACTTC
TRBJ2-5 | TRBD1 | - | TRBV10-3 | CAIGDRQETQYF | TGTGCCATCGGGGACAGACAAGAGACCCAGTACTTC
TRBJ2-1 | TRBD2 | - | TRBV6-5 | CASSSPTSGRNEQFF | TGTGCCAGCAGTTCCCCGACTAGCGGGAGAAATGAGCAGTTCTTC
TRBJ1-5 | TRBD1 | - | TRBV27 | CASSPQGAYQPQHF | TGTGCCAGCAGTCCACAGGGGGCCTATCAGCCCCAGCATTTT
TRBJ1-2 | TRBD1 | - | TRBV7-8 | CASSFPGQGPYGYTF | TGTGCCAGCAGCTTTCCGGGACAGGGACCCTATGGCTACACCTTC